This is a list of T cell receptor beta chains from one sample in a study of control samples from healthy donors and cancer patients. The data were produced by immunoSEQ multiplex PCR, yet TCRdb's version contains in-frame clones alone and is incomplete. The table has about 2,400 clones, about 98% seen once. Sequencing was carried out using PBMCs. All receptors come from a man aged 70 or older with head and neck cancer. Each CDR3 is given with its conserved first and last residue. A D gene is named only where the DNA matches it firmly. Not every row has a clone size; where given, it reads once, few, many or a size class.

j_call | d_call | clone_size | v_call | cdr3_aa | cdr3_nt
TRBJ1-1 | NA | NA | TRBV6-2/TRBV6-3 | CASSYDSWGEAFF | TGTGCCAGCAGTTACGACAGTTGGGGTGAAGCTTTCTTT
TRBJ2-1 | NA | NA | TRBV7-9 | CASSGGTGSYNEQFF | TGTGCCAGCAGCGGCGGGACTGGCTCCTACAATGAGCAGTTCTTC
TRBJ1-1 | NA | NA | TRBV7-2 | CASSLGQKNTEAFF | TGTGCCAGCAGCCTTGGACAGAAGAACACTGAAGCTTTCTTT
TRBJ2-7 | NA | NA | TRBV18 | CASSPAGSSSYEQYF | TGTGCCAGCTCACCGGCAGGGAGTTCCTCCTACGAGCAGTACTTC
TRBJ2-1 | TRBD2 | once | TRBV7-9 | CASSLRQRESDEQFF | TGTGCCAGCAGCCTTAGACAGCGGGAGAGCGATGAGCAGTTCTTC
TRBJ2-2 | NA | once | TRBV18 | CASSRQTGELFF | TGTGCCAGCTCACGCCAAACCGGGGAGCTGTTTTTT
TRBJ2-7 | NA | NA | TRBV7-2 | CASSLQGNYEQYF | TGTGCCAGCAGCTTACAGGGTAACTACGAGCAGTACTTC
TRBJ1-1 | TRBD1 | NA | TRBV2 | CASSRGTGNTEAFF | TGTGCCAGCAGTAGGGGGACAGGGAACACTGAAGCTTTCTTT
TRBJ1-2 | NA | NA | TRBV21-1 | CASSKDRVNYGYTF | TGTGCCAGCAGCAAAGACAGGGTTAACTATGGCTACACCTTC
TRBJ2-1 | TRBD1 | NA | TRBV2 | CASRGQGPTNEQFF | TGTGCCAGCAGGGGACAGGGGCCCACCAATGAGCAGTTCTTC
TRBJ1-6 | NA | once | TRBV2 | CVNTAGPNSPLHF | TGTGTCAACACGGCAGGTCCTAATTCACCCCTCCACTTT
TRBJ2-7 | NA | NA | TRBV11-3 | CASSFGAGYEQYF | TGTGCCAGCAGCTTCGGGGCGGGCTACGAGCAGTACTTC
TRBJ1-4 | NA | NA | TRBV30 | CAWIGQGNEKLFF | TGTGCCTGGATCGGTCAGGGGAATGAAAAACTGTTTTTT
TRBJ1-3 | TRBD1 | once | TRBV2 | CASIPGTGRGNTIYF | TGTGCCAGCATCCCCGGGACAGGGAGAGGAAACACCATATATTTT
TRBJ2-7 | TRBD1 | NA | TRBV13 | CASSLNRDRGNRQYF | TGTGCCAGCAGCCTCAACCGGGACAGGGGGAATAGGCAGTACTTC
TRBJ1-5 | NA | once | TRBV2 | CASRADSYSNQPQHF | TGTGCCAGCAGAGCCGACAGTTATAGCAATCAGCCCCAGCATTTT
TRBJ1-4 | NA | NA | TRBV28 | CASSGNREVDEKLFF | TGTGCCAGCAGTGGCAACAGGGAGGTTGATGAAAAACTGTTTTTT